This entry concerns a single T cell receptor (beta chain). As yet, its antigen is unknown. PCR used 60 Vbeta primers and 13 Jbeta primers. In the study's own analysis: A later analysis counted about 80 million unique TCR beta chains, around 12 million shared. TCRdb keeps only in-frame clones here, not all; method: immunoSEQ multiplex PCR. V and J calls and clone size are those listed in that table; D and trimming were worked out from the DNA. The sample lists about 140,000 clones; roughly 86% were seen once. Germline-derived CDR1 and CDR2 are MDHEN and SYDVKM. The J segment lost 2 bases and the V segment lost 7 bases, leaving 7 bases of the junction unmatched. The CDR3 spans 15 residues. The sample comes from a study of cytomegalovirus exposure and HLA in healthy donors. Looking at the study overall: Inside one of the first data releases sat around 77 million unique TCRs taken from HLA-typed donors.

General observations from the study: In a later analysis, at a false discovery rate of 0.05, fewer than 20,000 TCR beta sequences were associated with HLA alleles. Accounts indicate the classifier identified cytomegalovirus status with strong specificity and sensitivity.

This chain uses TRBV28 with TRBJ1-1; 10 nucleotides match TRBD1. The receptor's source is a man younger than 30 in good health and CMV-seropositive. The sample was PBMCs. The CDR3 nucleotides read TGTGCCAGCAAGACAGGGGGCCTCTCTAACACTGAAGCTTTCTTT. Translating it yields CASKTGGLSNTEAFF.